Listed below are T cell receptor beta chains from one sample, sequenced in a study of blood T cell repertoires in COVID-19. Data came from immunoSEQ multiplex PCR; TCRdb stores just in-frame clones and leaves some out. This table has around 200,000 clones, about 84% appearing once. Sequencing used peripheral blood. The receptor source for this set is a person aged 70 to 85 with COVID-19, enrolled during active disease. CDR3s include the opening cysteine and the closing phenylalanine or tryptophan. The D gene is left open where the match is weak. Not all rows give a size; the values are once, few, many and, for expanded clones, a class.

cdr3_aa: CASRRQGSTGELFF
cdr3_nt: TGTGCCAGCAGACGACAGGGGTCCACCGGGGAGCTGTTTTTT
clone_size: NA
v_call: TRBV19
j_call: TRBJ2-2
d_call: TRBD1

cdr3_aa: CASSLSYASGETSLYEQYF
cdr3_nt: TGTGCCAGCAGCTTGTCTTATGCTAGCGGGGAAACTTCTCTCTACGAGCAGTACTTC
clone_size: NA
v_call: TRBV5-6
j_call: TRBJ2-7
d_call: TRBD2

cdr3_aa: CASSPTAPDGYTF
cdr3_nt: TGTGCCAGCTCCCCCACCGCCCCGGATGGCTACACCTTC
clone_size: NA
v_call: TRBV7-2
j_call: TRBJ1-2
d_call: NA

cdr3_aa: CASSYLPASGGATSYNEQFF
cdr3_nt: TGTGCCAGCAGTTACTTGCCCGCTAGCGGGGGGGCTACGTCCTACAATGAGCAGTTCTTC
clone_size: NA
v_call: TRBV6-2/TRBV6-3
j_call: TRBJ2-1
d_call: TRBD2

cdr3_aa: CASSLSSRVGYTF
cdr3_nt: TGTGCCAGCAGTTTAAGCAGCAGGGTTGGCTACACCTTC
clone_size: few
v_call: TRBV28
j_call: TRBJ1-2
d_call: NA

cdr3_aa: CASSTLGRQDYNEQFF
cdr3_nt: TGTGCCAGCAGCACACTAGGCCGGCAGGACTACAATGAGCAGTTCTTC
clone_size: NA
v_call: TRBV13
j_call: TRBJ2-1
d_call: NA

cdr3_aa: CASSTLGTPGTEAFF
cdr3_nt: TGTGCCAGCAGCACCCTTGGGACACCCGGGACTGAAGCTTTCTTT
clone_size: NA
v_call: TRBV5-5
j_call: TRBJ1-1
d_call: NA

cdr3_aa: CSGVPRTHNEQFF
cdr3_nt: TGCAGCGGCGTGCCTAGAACCCACAATGAGCAGTTCTTC
clone_size: once
v_call: TRBV29-1
j_call: TRBJ2-1
d_call: NA

cdr3_aa: CASSHRAGSGELFF
cdr3_nt: TGTGCCAGCAGCCACCGGGCGGGTTCCGGGGAGCTGTTTTTT
clone_size: few
v_call: TRBV11-2
j_call: TRBJ2-2
d_call: NA

cdr3_aa: CASSLWSRTEVAKNIQYF
cdr3_nt: TGTGCCAGCAGTTTATGGAGTAGGACAGAGGTAGCCAAAAACATTCAGTACTTC
clone_size: NA
v_call: TRBV28
j_call: TRBJ2-4
d_call: NA

cdr3_aa: CASSFQGAETQYF
cdr3_nt: TGTGCCAGCAGTTTCCAGGGGGCGGAGACCCAGTACTTC
clone_size: NA
v_call: TRBV12-3/TRBV12-4
j_call: TRBJ2-5
d_call: TRBD1

cdr3_aa: CASSPPGGTYEQYF
cdr3_nt: TGTGCCAGCAGTCCCCCCGGGGGGACGTACGAGCAGTACTTC
clone_size: once
v_call: TRBV28
j_call: TRBJ2-7
d_call: TRBD2

cdr3_aa: CASRRDEGASGSLYNEQFF
cdr3_nt: TGTGCCAGCAGACGGGATGAAGGGGCTAGCGGGAGTCTTTACAATGAGCAGTTCTTC
clone_size: NA
v_call: TRBV28
j_call: TRBJ2-1
d_call: TRBD2

cdr3_aa: CASSEASGTGRDEQFF
cdr3_nt: TGTGCCAGCAGTGAGGCGTCCGGGACAGGGAGAGATGAGCAGTTCTTC
clone_size: once
v_call: TRBV6-1
j_call: TRBJ2-1
d_call: TRBD1

cdr3_aa: CSVETGQGDGYTF
cdr3_nt: TGCAGCGTTGAAACCGGACAGGGGGATGGCTACACCTTC
clone_size: NA
v_call: TRBV29-1
j_call: TRBJ1-2
d_call: TRBD1

cdr3_aa: CAISGRTGGSGNTIYF
cdr3_nt: TGTGCCATCAGTGGTCGGACAGGGGGCTCTGGAAACACCATATATTTT
clone_size: NA
v_call: TRBV10-3
j_call: TRBJ1-3
d_call: TRBD1

cdr3_aa: CASRVDSAIGYEQYF
cdr3_nt: TGTGCCAGCAGAGTTGATAGCGCGATCGGCTACGAGCAGTACTTC
clone_size: NA
v_call: TRBV6-5
j_call: TRBJ2-7
d_call: NA

cdr3_aa: CASSLSAGGRSPLHF
cdr3_nt: TGTGCCAGCAGCTTAAGTGCAGGGGGCCGTTCACCCCTCCACTTT
clone_size: NA
v_call: TRBV7-3
j_call: TRBJ1-6
d_call: TRBD1

cdr3_aa: CASSSTGGASEAFF
cdr3_nt: TGCGCCAGCAGCTCGACAGGGGGCGCGTCTGAAGCTTTCTTT
clone_size: NA
v_call: TRBV5-1
j_call: TRBJ1-1
d_call: TRBD1

cdr3_aa: CAWTGASQFEQYF
cdr3_nt: TGTGCCTGGACAGGCGCCTCCCAATTCGAGCAGTACTTC
clone_size: NA
v_call: TRBV30
j_call: TRBJ2-7
d_call: NA

cdr3_aa: CARGTDGNTIYF
cdr3_nt: TGTGCCCGTGGGACAGATGGAAACACCATATATTTT
clone_size: NA
v_call: TRBV30
j_call: TRBJ1-3
d_call: TRBD1

cdr3_aa: CASSVAGLAGDSFHNEQFF
cdr3_nt: TGTGCCAGCAGCGTAGCAGGGCTAGCGGGAGATTCATTCCACAATGAGCAGTTCTTC
clone_size: NA
v_call: TRBV9
j_call: TRBJ2-1
d_call: TRBD2

cdr3_aa: CASSPRWSDGLGELFF
cdr3_nt: TGTGCCAGCAGCCCCCGGTGGAGCGACGGCCTAGGGGAGCTGTTTTTT
clone_size: NA
v_call: TRBV7-2
j_call: TRBJ2-2
d_call: NA

cdr3_aa: CASSFSGGDTGELFF
cdr3_nt: TGCGCCAGCAGCTTTTCAGGGGGCGACACCGGGGAGCTGTTTTTT
clone_size: few
v_call: TRBV5-1
j_call: TRBJ2-2
d_call: TRBD1

cdr3_aa: CASSQNPWTSGGYNEQFF
cdr3_nt: TGTGCCAGCAGCCAAAATCCCTGGACTAGCGGGGGCTATAATGAGCAGTTCTTC
clone_size: NA
v_call: TRBV14
j_call: TRBJ2-1
d_call: TRBD2

cdr3_aa: CASSLNRVDTIYF
cdr3_nt: TGTGCCAGCAGCCTAAACAGGGTAGACACCATATATTTT
clone_size: NA
v_call: TRBV12-3/TRBV12-4
j_call: TRBJ1-3
d_call: NA

cdr3_aa: CASSKTNQIPTDTQYF
cdr3_nt: TGTGCCAGCAGTAAGACTAACCAGATTCCCACAGATACGCAGTATTTT
clone_size: NA
v_call: TRBV2
j_call: TRBJ2-3
d_call: NA

cdr3_aa: CASSVTGKEFEKLFF
cdr3_nt: TGTGCCAGCAGCGTTACAGGGAAGGAGTTTGAAAAACTGTTTTTT
clone_size: NA
v_call: TRBV9
j_call: TRBJ1-4
d_call: NA